The 3 T cell receptor beta chains reported below all come from one sample, sequenced in a study of blood T cells in healthy people across ages. A second roughly 6 to 11 cycle PCR used barcoded and J-beta primers. In TCRdb, the 5' RACE reads were re-called with MiXCR into one record per CDR3 protein. The table shows 700,000 or so distinct CDR3 sequences, with about 20% occurring only once. Sequenced: blood. The origin of the receptors is a man in his 70s in good health.

This clonotype has just a few counts. This sequence may be a read error, since a much larger clone differs from it by one base. V and J are TRBV7-8 and TRBJ1-2; 7 nucleotides match TRBD1. The CDR3 runs 13 residues. CDR1 and CDR2 from the germline V gene are SGHVS and FQNEAQ. V lost 5 bases and J lost 7; bases outside the gene matches: 7. CDR3 residues: CASSEQGYCGYTF. The CDR3 nucleotides are TGTGCCAGCAGCGAACAGGGGTACTGTGGCTACACCTTC. Full variable domain (remainder filled in from reference TRBV7-8 and TRBJ1-2): GAGVSQSPRYKVAKRGQDVALRCDPISGHVSLFWYQQALGQGPEFLTYFQNEAQLDKSGLPSDRFFAERPEGSVSTLKIQRTQQEDSAVYLCASSEQGYCGYTFGSGTRLTVV.

The gene calls are TRBV20-1 and TRBJ2-1, with TRBD2 matching 7 bases. The CDR3 is 14 amino acids. After removal of 4 bases from V and 6 bases from J, the junction contained 9 bases not matched to a gene. Germline CDR1 is DFQATT and CDR2 is SNEGSKA (reference sequence). This CDR3 is CSANRLAAGNEQFF. The CDR3, as DNA: TGCAGTGCTAACCGACTAGCAGCCGGCAATGAGCAGTTCTTC.

This chain joins TRBV28 and TRBJ2-6, with unresolved D. Germline V gene lookup returns CDR1 MDHEN and CDR2 SYDVKM. Trimming stripped 2 bases from V and 0 bases from J, with 5 bases between. The CDR3 has 15 residues. This chain's CDR3 is CASSLLTSGANVLTF. The CDR3 DNA follows: TGTGCCAGCAGTTTACTGACCTCTGGGGCCAACGTCCTGACTTTC.